What follows are 31 T cell receptor beta chains derived from one specimen sequenced in a study of T cell repertoires in aging, cancer and after chemotherapy. Peripheral blood genomic DNA, not sorted cells or RNA, was the template. Rearranged V-D-J TRB sequences were amplified with a mixed TRB-A/B primer pool. Using its own MiXCR run on the multiplex PCR reads, TCRdb lists one record per CDR3 protein. The data contain several thousand distinct CDR3 sequences, approximately 40% of them singletons. Input material: blood. The receptor set was obtained from a human donor with a solid tumor.

The chain joins TRBV24-1 to TRBJ2-1, with 10 bases fitting TRBD1. This CDR3 comprises 15 residues. Germline CDR1 reads KGHDR; CDR2 reads SFDVKD. Trimming removed 5 bases from V and 8 bases from J; junction bases left unmatched: 8. The CDR3 reads CATSAPGQGIHEQFF. CDR3 sequence (DNA): TGTGCCACCAGTGCCCCGGGACAGGGGATTCATGAGCAGTTCTTC.

A note on this clonotype: The junction and the germline gene differ at one end; a read error may be behind it. The chain couples TRBV5-1 to TRBJ2-5; D possibly corresponds to TRBD1 (6 bases). The CDR3 length is 14 residues. Germline CDR1 SGHRS, CDR2 YFSETQ. CDR3 bases: TGCGCCAGCAGCTCGGGTGGGACAAGAGAGTCCCAGTACTTC. It is translated as CASSSGGTRESQYF.

The chain has TRBV5-1 and TRBJ1-4; the D gene is possibly TRBD1 (5 bases). Trimming pared 0 bases from V and 5 bases from J, leaving 14 bases between. The CDR3 covers 16 residues. Germline CDR1 reads SGHRS; CDR2 reads YFSETQ. The CDR3 protein is CASSLAGGGSNEKLFF. The CDR3 DNA reads TGCGCCAGCAGCTTGGCCGGGGGGGGTTCGAATGAAAAACTGTTTTTT.

This clonotype is large by share. The chain employs TRBV6-5 and TRBJ2-7; 9 bases fit TRBD1. Germline V lookup: CDR1 MNHEY, CDR2 SVGAGI. V gave up 5 bases and J gave up 11 bases; unmatched junction bases: 7. This CDR3 comprises 12 residues. The CDR3 sequence is CASSTTGGLKYF. CDR3 sequence (DNA): TGTGCCAGCAGTACGACAGGGGGTTTGAAGTACTTC.

This clonotype has more than one count but fewer than ten. The chain couples TRBV27 to TRBJ2-3, with TRBD2 matching 10 bases. Germline V CDR1 and CDR2: MNHEY, SMNVEV (reference sequence). V trimming: 5 bases; J trimming: 0 bases; junction bases outside the gene matches: 8. This CDR3 comprises 17 residues. The CDR3 here is CASSLIAGGLSTDTQYF. DNA of the CDR3: TGTGCCAGCAGTCTGATAGCGGGAGGTCTTAGCACAGATACGCAGTATTTT.

The rearrangement uses TRBV11-1 and TRBJ2-4; the D call may be TRBD1 or TRBD2 (6 bases each). Germline CDR1 reads SGHAT; CDR2 reads FQDESV (reference sequence). The CDR3 totals 13 residues. The V end was cut by 5 bases, the J end by 9 bases, with 14 bases between. The CDR3 loop is CASSRSRGAIQYF. DNA of the CDR3: TGTGCCAGCAGCCGCAGTAGGGGGGCCATTCAGTACTTC.

The table lists this clonotype with a few counts. The chain recombines TRBV7-8 with TRBJ2-5; D gene unclear. V lost 1 base, J lost 5 bases, and 5 bases lay in between. Germline values: CDR1 SGHVS, CDR2 FQNEAQ. The CDR3 consists of 12 residues. CDR3 sequence reads: CASSLGRETQYF. CDR3 sequence (DNA): TGTGCCAGCAGCTTAGGGCGGGAGACCCAGTACTTC.

V is TRBV30 and J is TRBJ2-2; 7 nucleotides match TRBD1. The CDR3 contains 15 residues. With V trimmed by 2 bases and J by 3 bases, 6 bases remained unmatched. Germline V gene lookup returns CDR1 GTSNPN and CDR2 SVGIG (reference sequence). CDR3 sequence reads: CAWSRTGEDTGELFF. DNA for the CDR3: TGTGCCTGGAGTCGGACAGGCGAGGACACCGGGGAGCTGTTTTTT.

This chain uses TRBV7-9 with TRBJ1-6, with D possibly being TRBD1 (6 bases). The CDR3 has 15 residues. V lost 4 bases and J lost 0, with 7 bases in between. Per the germline V gene, CDR1 is SEHNR and CDR2 is FQNEAQ (reference sequence). The CDR3, as DNA: TGTGCCAGCAGCTCACAGGGCTCCTATAATTCACCCCTCCACTTT. The encoded protein is CASSSQGSYNSPLHF. Full variable domain (rest looked up from reference TRBV7-9 and TRBJ1-6): DTGVSQNPRHKITKRGQNVTFRCDPISEHNRLYWYRQTLGQGPEFLTYFQNEAQLEKSRLLSDRFSAERPKGSFSTLEIQRTEQGDSAMYLCASSSQGSYNSPLHFGNGTRLTVT.

This clonotype is classed as large (0.1 to 1%). V gene TRBV29-1 combines with J gene TRBJ1-2; 9 positions match TRBD1. CDR3 length equals 13 residues. Germline V CDR1 and CDR2: SQVTM, ANQGSEA. The trim removed 7 bases at V and 5 bases at J, leaving 8 bases unmatched. The CDR3 loop reads CSARTGENYGYTF. The CDR3 bases are TGCAGCGCCAGGACAGGGGAAAATTATGGCTACACCTTC.

The V call is TRBV30, the J call TRBJ2-2, with D tentatively TRBD1 (6 bases). Trimming shortened V by 3 bases and J by 5 bases, and 13 bases separated the two germline ends. This CDR3 is 14 amino acids long. CDR1 and CDR2 (germline): GTSNPN, SVGIG (reference sequence). The CDR3 region has the DNA TGTGCCTGGAGGGGACACGGTGGGACCGGGGAGCTGTTTTTT. Protein sequence: CAWRGHGGTGELFF.

This clonotype was observed a few times. The CDR3 DNA reads as TGTGCCAGCAGCTTAGGAGCTCGATCCTACGAGCAGTACTTC. Translated, it gives CASSLGARSYEQYF. V usage is TRBV7-9 and J usage is TRBJ2-7; no clear D. Germline V lookup: CDR1 SEHNR, CDR2 FQNEAQ (reference sequence). V was trimmed by 1 base and J by 1 base, leaving 8 bases between them. The CDR3 runs 14 residues.

The rearrangement joins TRBV7-9 to TRBJ2-1; possible D gene TRBD2, 5 bases. Germline V gene lookup returns CDR1 SEHNR and CDR2 FQNEAQ (reference sequence). CDR3 length: 17 residues. V was pared by 0 bases and J by 4 bases, with 16 bases between. CDR3 residues: CASSLASSKGLYNEQFF. The DNA for the CDR3 is TGTGCCAGCAGCTTAGCCTCTAGCAAGGGCCTTTACAATGAGCAGTTCTTC.

J is TRBJ2-1 and V is TRBV7-9, with TRBD2 matching 8 bases. V gave up 4 bases and J gave up 4 bases; unmatched junction bases: 15. The germline V gene encodes CDR1 SEHNR and CDR2 FQNEAQ (reference sequence). There are 18 residues in the CDR3. The CDR3 DNA is TGTGCCAGCAGCTCCACCCCAGTACTAGCGGTCCCATACAATGAGCAGTTCTTC. As protein: CASSSTPVLAVPYNEQFF.

The CDR3 spells CASSLKFEQYF. The CDR3 coding sequence is TGTGCCAGCAGCTTAAAGTTCGAGCAGTACTTC. The chain carries TRBV7-9 and TRBJ2-7; D remains unclear. The CDR3 is made up of 11 amino acids. The germline gives CDR1 SEHNR, CDR2 FQNEAQ (reference sequence). V was pared by 2 bases and J by 6 bases, with 5 bases between.

By frequency in the sample, this clonotype is large. The chain links TRBV7-2 to TRBJ2-1; no firm D call. The CDR3 length is 13 residues. From germline, CDR1 is SGHTA and CDR2 FQGNSA. V lost 4 bases to trimming and J lost 4 bases, with 8 bases between them. Written as DNA, the CDR3 is TGTGCCAGCAGCTCGACTTCTTACAATGAGCAGTTCTTC. Translation gives CASSSTSYNEQFF.

The chain joins TRBV27 to TRBJ2-3; 14 bases agree with TRBD2. The V segment lost 7 bases and the J segment 1 base; nucleotides outside the gene matches: 13. Germline CDR1 MNHEY, CDR2 SMNVEV (reference sequence). The CDR3 contains 19 residues. This CDR3 reads CASTSRGLAGVWRTDTQYF. CDR3 coding DNA: TGTGCCAGCACCTCTCGGGGACTAGCGGGAGTATGGCGCACAGATACGCAGTATTTT.

CDR3 sequence: CASSGTSGDNEQFF. In nucleotides, the CDR3 is TGTGCCAGCAGCGGGACTAGCGGAGACAATGAGCAGTTCTTC. The chain has TRBV7-6 and TRBJ2-1; 11 bases match TRBD2. CDR1 and CDR2 (germline): SGHVS, FNYEAQ. This CDR3 has 14 residues. V shed 5 bases, J shed 5 bases, and the junction held 2 bases outside the gene matches.

This clonotype was detected only a few times. This chain connects TRBV12-3 or TRBV12-4 to TRBJ1-2; possibly TRBD1 for D (6 bases). The CDR3 covers 14 residues. Trimming removed 2 bases at V and 8 bases at J, with 15 bases between. The CDR3 here is CASSLRVRGGGYTF. The CDR3 nucleotides read TGTGCCAGCAGTTTAAGGGTCAGGGGTGGGGGCTACACCTTC.

Details on this clonotype: Here the CDR3 omits its conserved ending phenylalanine or tryptophan, so a read error is the likely source. V gene TRBV7-9 combines with J gene TRBJ2-7, with 7 bases aligning to TRBD2. The V and J ends lost 2 bases and 3 bases, in that order; junction bases with no gene match: 1. CDR3 size: 13 residues. Germline V gene lookup returns CDR1 SEHNR and CDR2 FQNEAQ (reference sequence). CDR3 in amino acids: CASSLWTSYEQYL. Here the CDR3 DNA reads TGTGCCAGCAGCTTATGGACTAGCTACGAGCAGTACTTA.

Comments on this clonotype: A read error may produce the germline difference seen at one junction end. The chain joins TRBV27 to TRBJ1-5; 9 positions match TRBD1. Per germline, CDR1 MNHEY and CDR2 SMNVEV (reference sequence). This CDR3 is built from 15 residues. The CDR3 nucleotides are TGTGCCAGCAGTCGTCGACAGGGGGGTGATCAGACCCAGCATTTT. Its translation is CASSRRQGGDQTQHF.

The V and J genes are TRBV20-1 and TRBJ2-7; TRBD1 aligns across 8 bases. The CDR3 extends over 15 amino acids. V was clipped by 3 bases and J by 1 base; unmatched bases: 8. The V gene's germline CDR1 is DFQATT and CDR2 SNEGSKA (reference sequence). The CDR3 DNA sequence: TGCAGTGCTAGTTCCGACAGGGGAGGTTCCTACGAGCAGTACTTC. It is translated as CSASSDRGGSYEQYF.

On this clonotype: Compared with germline, one end of the junction differs, possibly owing to a read error. This sequence joins TRBV6-1 and TRBJ2-7; D gene unclear. The V gene's germline CDR1 is MNHNS and CDR2 SASEGT. The CDR3 spans 15 residues. The CDR3 DNA reads TGTGCCAGTACAGCGCTAGGATCGCTCAGATTTCAAGAGGACTTC. It specifies CASTALGSLRFQEDF.

The J gene is TRBJ2-7, the V gene TRBV19; D possibly corresponds to TRBD2 (5 bases). This CDR3 has 16 amino acids. From germline, CDR1 is LNHDA and CDR2 SQIVND (reference sequence). V dropped 2 bases and J dropped 2 bases, with 16 bases sitting between them. The CDR3 nucleotides read TGTGCCAGTAGTATACAGCCACCGCCGGGGACCTACGAGCAGTACTTC. Its translation is CASSIQPPPGTYEQYF.

This rearrangement joins TRBV12-3 or TRBV12-4 to TRBJ2-2, with a possible D match to TRBD2 (6 bases). Trimming stripped 4 bases from V and 6 bases from J, with 12 bases between. This CDR3 spans 14 amino acids. The CDR3: CASSSGGDAGELFF. In DNA form, the CDR3 reads TGTGCCAGCAGTTCCGGAGGGGATGCCGGGGAGCTGTTTTTT.

The chain uses TRBV5-4 and TRBJ2-5, with D possibly TRBD2 on 5 matching bases. Trimming removed 0 bases at V and 7 bases at J, with 16 bases between. The germline V gene has CDR1 SGHNT and CDR2 YYREEE (reference sequence). CDR3 length: 15 residues. CDR3 nucleotide sequence: TGTGCCAGCAGCTTGGGGCGTGGGGTTGAGGGGACCCAGTACTTC. Translating gives CASSLGRGVEGTQYF.

This chain joins TRBV28 and TRBJ2-3; 8 bases fit TRBD2. Losses at the gene ends were 6 bases for V and 3 bases for J; bases not matched to a gene: 8. Germline values: CDR1 MDHEN, CDR2 SYDVKM. The CDR3 extends over 15 amino acids. CDR3 protein: CASRNEAGVTDTQYF. The DNA of the CDR3 is TGTGCCAGCAGGAACGAAGCGGGAGTAACAGATACGCAGTATTTT.

This clonotype was seen a handful of times. The chain employs TRBV7-2 and TRBJ2-4; D uncertain. V lost 1 base and J 0 bases, leaving 13 bases between the germline ends. The CDR3 consists of 17 residues. Germline values: CDR1 SGHTA, CDR2 FQGNSA. The CDR3 protein is CASSLGPLGLAKNIQYF. The CDR3 DNA follows: TGTGCCAGCAGCTTAGGGCCCCTAGGGCTAGCCAAAAACATTCAGTACTTC. Looking up the rest from reference TRBV7-2 and TRBJ2-4 gives the full variable domain: GAGVSQSPSNKVTEKGKDVELRCDPISGHTALYWYRQSLGQGLEFLIYFQGNSAPDKSGLPSDRFSAERTGGSVSTLTIQRTQQEDSAVYLCASSLGPLGLAKNIQYFGAGTRLSVL.

The J gene is TRBJ2-1, the V gene TRBV12-3 or TRBV12-4; D is unclear. CDR3 length equals 14 residues. Deletions cut 3 bases from V and 7 bases from J, with 13 bases between. For the CDR3, the DNA is TGTGCCAGCAGTTTCAAGCGAGTGAGGAATGAGCAGTTCTTC. Protein: CASSFKRVRNEQFF.

This clonotype was picked up a small number of times. The CDR3 DNA sequence: TGTGCCAGCAGCTGGGGGACAGGGGGTCATTCACCCCTCCACTTT. Protein product: CASSWGTGGHSPLHF. The genes are TRBV5-5 and TRBJ1-6; 11 bases agree with TRBD1. The CDR3 is 15 residues long. With V trimmed by 3 bases and J by 8 bases, 4 bases remained unmatched. Germline lookup yields CDR1 SGHKS and CDR2 YYEKEE (reference sequence).

By share, this clonotype counts as large. The J gene is TRBJ1-2, the V gene TRBV29-1; D gene unclear. This CDR3 spans 15 amino acids. CDR1 and CDR2 from the germline V gene are SQVTM and ANQGSEA. Trimming removed 4 bases from V and 1 base from J, with 16 bases in between. CDR3 in amino acids: CSVVGVANVNYGYTF. Here the CDR3 DNA reads TGCAGCGTTGTCGGGGTCGCGAATGTTAACTATGGCTACACCTTC.